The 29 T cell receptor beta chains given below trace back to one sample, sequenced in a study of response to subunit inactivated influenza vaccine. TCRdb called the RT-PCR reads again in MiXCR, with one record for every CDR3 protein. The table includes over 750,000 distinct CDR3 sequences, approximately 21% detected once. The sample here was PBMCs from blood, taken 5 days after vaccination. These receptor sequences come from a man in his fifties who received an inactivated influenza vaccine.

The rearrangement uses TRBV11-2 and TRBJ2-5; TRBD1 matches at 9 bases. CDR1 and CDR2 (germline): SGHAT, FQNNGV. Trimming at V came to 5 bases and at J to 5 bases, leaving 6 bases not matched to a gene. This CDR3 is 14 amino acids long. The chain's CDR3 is CASSKIDRGETQYF. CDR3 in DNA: TGTGCCAGCAGCAAAATTGACAGGGGGGAGACCCAGTACTTC.

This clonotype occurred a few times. The CDR3 here is CSANAAKQETQYF. CDR3 bases: TGCAGTGCTAATGCTGCTAAGCAAGAGACCCAGTACTTC. The J gene is TRBJ2-5, the V gene TRBV20-1, with unresolved D. Trimming removed 4 bases from V and 2 bases from J, with 11 bases in between. CDR3 length: 13 amino acids. Germline V CDR1 and CDR2: DFQATT, SNEGSKA (reference sequence).

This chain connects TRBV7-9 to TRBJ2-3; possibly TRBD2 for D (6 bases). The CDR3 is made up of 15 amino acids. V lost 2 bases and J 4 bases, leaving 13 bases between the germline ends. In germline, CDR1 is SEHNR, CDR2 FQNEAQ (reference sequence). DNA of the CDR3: TGTGCCAGCAGCTTAAACGGCGGGGCCCCAGATACGCAGTATTTT. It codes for CASSLNGGAPDTQYF.

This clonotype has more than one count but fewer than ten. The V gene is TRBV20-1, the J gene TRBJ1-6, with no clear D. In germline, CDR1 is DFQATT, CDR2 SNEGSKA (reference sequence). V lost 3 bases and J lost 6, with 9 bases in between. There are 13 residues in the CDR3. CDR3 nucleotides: TGCAGTGCTAGGGTTGTGGGTAATTCACCCCTCCACTTT. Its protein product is CSARVVGNSPLHF.

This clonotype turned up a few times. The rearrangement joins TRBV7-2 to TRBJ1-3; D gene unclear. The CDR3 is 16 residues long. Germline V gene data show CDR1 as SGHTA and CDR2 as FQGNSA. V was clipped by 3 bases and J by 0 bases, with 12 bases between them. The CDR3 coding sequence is TGTGCCAGCAGCTTCACAGCCTCCTACTCTGGAAACACCATATATTTT. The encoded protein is CASSFTASYSGNTIYF. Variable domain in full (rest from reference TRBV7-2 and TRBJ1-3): GAGVSQSPSNKVTEKGKDVELRCDPISGHTALYWYRQSLGQGLEFLIYFQGNSAPDKSGLPSDRFSAERTGGSVSTLTIQRTQQEDSAVYLCASSFTASYSGNTIYFGEGSWLTVV.

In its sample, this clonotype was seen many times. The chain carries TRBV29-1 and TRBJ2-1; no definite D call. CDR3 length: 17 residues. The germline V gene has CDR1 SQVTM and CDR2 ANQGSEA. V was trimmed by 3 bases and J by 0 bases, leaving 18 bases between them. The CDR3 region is CSVDGIVSPFSYNEQFF. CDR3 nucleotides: TGCAGCGTTGATGGGATCGTTAGCCCATTCTCCTACAATGAGCAGTTCTTC.

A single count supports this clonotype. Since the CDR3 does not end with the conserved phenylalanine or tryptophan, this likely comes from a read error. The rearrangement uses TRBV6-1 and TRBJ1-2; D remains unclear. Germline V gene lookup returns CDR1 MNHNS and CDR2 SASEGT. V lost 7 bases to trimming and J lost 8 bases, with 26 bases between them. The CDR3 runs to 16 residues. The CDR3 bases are TGTGCCAGCACCGAACAAATCGGGCGGCCATCCTGGGGCTACACCATC. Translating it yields CASTEQIGRPSWGYTI.

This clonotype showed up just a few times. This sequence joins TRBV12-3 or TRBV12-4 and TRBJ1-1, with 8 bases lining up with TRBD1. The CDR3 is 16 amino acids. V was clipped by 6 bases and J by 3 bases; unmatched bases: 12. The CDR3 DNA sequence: TGTGCCAGCAGGACTGGACAGGGAAGGCCATACACTGAAGCTTTCTTT. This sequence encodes CASRTGQGRPYTEAFF.

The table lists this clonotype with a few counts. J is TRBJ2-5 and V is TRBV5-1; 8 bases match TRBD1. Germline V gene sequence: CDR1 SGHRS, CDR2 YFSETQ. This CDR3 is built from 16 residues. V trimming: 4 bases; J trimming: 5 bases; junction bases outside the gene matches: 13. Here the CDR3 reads CASSHGQGRLRETQYF. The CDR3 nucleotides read TGCGCCAGCAGCCACGGACAGGGCCGACTGCGGGAGACCCAGTACTTC.

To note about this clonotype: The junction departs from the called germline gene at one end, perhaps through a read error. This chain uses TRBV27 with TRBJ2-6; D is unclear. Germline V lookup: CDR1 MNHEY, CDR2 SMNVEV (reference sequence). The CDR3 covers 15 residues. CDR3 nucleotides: TGTGCCACCAGTGTCTCATCATCTGGGGCCAACGTCCTGACTTTC. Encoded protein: CATSVSSSGANVLTF. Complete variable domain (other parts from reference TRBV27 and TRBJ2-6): EAQVTQNPRYLITVTGKKLTVTCSQNMNHEYMSWYRQDPGLGLRQIYYSMNVEVTDKGDVPEGYKVSRKEKRNFPLILESPSPNQTSLYFCATSVSSSGANVLTFGAGSRLTVL.

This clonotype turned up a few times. This CDR3 is CASSLSGGIDEQFF. The DNA of the CDR3 is TGCGCCAGCAGCCTTAGCGGGGGGATAGATGAGCAGTTCTTC. J is TRBJ2-1 and V is TRBV5-1; the match to TRBD2 covers 10 bases. The CDR3 is 14 residues long. V trimming: 4 bases; J trimming: 8 bases; junction bases outside the gene matches: 6. Germline CDR1 reads SGHRS; CDR2 reads YFSETQ.

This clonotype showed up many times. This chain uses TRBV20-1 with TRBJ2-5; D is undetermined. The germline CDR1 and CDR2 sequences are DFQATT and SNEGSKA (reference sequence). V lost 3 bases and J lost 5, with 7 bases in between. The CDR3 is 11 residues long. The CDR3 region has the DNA TGCAGTGCTAGGGGTCCGGAGACCCAGTACTTC. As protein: CSARGPETQYF.

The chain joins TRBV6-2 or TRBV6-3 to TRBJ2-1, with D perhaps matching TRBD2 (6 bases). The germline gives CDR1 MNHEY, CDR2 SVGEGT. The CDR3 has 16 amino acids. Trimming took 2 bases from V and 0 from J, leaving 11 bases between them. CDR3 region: CASSYLRGGSYNEQFF. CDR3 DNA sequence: TGTGCCAGCAGTTACCTGCGGGGAGGCTCCTACAATGAGCAGTTCTTC.

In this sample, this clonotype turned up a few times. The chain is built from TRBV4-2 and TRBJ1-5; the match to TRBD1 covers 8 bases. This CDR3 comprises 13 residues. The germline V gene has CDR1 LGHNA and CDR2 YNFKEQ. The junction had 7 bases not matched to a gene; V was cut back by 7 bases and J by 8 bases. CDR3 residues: CASTDREGEPQHF. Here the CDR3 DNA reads TGTGCCAGCACGGACAGGGAAGGTGAGCCCCAGCATTTT.

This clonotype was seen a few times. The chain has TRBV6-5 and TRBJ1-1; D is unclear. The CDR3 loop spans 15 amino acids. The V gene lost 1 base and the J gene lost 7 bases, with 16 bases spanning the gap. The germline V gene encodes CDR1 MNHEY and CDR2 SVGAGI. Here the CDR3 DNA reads TGTGCCAGCAGTTACTTACGACAAACTAGCGGTGAAGCTTTCTTT. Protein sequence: CASSYLRQTSGEAFF.

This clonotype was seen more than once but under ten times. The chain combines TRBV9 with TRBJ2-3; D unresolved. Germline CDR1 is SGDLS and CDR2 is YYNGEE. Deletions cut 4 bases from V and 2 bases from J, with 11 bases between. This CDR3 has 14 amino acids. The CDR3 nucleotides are TGTGCCAGCAGCCTCGGTGGGTTCACAGATACGCAGTATTTT. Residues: CASSLGGFTDTQYF.

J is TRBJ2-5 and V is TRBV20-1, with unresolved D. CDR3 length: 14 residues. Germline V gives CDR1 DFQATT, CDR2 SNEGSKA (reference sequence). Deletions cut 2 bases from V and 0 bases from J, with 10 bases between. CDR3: CSARNVQNQETQYF. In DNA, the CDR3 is TGCAGTGCTAGAAACGTACAGAACCAAGAGACCCAGTACTTC.

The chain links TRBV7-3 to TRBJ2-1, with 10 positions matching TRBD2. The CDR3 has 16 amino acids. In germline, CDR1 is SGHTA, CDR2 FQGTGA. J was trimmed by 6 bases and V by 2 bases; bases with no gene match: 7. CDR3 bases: TGTGCCAGCAGCTTAGGGCTAGCGGGAGTTTTCAATGAGCAGTTCTTC. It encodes CASSLGLAGVFNEQFF.

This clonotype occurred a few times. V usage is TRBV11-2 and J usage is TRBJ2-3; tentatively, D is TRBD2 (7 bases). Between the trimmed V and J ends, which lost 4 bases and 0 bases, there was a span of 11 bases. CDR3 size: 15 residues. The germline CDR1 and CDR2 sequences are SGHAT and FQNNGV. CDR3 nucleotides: TGTGCCAGCAGCTACCGGGGGGCTAGCACAGATACGCAGTATTTT. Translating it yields CASSYRGASTDTQYF.

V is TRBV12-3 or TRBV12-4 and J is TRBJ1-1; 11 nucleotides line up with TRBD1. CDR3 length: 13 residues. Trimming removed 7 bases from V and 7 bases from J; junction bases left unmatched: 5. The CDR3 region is CASTRTGGYEAFF. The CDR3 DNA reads TGTGCCAGCACCCGGACAGGGGGCTATGAAGCTTTCTTT.

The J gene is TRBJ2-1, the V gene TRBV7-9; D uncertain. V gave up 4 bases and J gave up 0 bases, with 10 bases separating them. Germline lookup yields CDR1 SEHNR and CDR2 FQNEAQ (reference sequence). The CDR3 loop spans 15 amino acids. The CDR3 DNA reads TGTGCCAGCAGCTCTCTTAGGAACTCCTACAATGAGCAGTTCTTC. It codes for CASSSLRNSYNEQFF.

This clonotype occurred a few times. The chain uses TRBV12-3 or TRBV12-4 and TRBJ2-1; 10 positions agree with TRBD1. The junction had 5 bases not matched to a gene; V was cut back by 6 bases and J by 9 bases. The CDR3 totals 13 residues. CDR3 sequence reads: CASRQDRGPEQFF. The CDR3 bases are TGTGCCAGCAGACAAGACAGGGGGCCTGAGCAGTTCTTC.

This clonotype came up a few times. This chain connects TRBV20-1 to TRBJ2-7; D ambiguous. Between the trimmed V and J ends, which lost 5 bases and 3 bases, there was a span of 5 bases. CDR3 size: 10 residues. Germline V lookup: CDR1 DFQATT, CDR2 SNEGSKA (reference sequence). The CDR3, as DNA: TGCAGTGCTTCCAGCTACGAGCAGTACTTC. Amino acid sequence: CSASSYEQYF.

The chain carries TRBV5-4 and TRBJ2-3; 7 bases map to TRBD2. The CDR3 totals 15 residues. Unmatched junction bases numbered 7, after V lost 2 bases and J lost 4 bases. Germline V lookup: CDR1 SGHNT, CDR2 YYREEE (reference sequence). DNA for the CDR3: TGTGCCAGCAGCTTACACCGGGGGGACTCAGATACGCAGTATTTT. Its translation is CASSLHRGDSDTQYF.

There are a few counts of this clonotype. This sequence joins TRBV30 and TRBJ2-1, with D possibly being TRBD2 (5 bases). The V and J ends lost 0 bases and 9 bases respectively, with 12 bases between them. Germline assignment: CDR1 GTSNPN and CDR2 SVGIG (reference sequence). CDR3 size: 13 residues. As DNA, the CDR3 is TGTGCCTGGAGTGTAGTGAGGGCAGGTGAGCAGTTCTTC. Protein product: CAWSVVRAGEQFF. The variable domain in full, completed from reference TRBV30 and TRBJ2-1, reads SQTIHQWPATLVQPVGSPLSLECTVEGTSNPNLYWYRQAAGRGLQLLFYSVGIGQISSEVPQNLSASRPQDRQFILSSKKLLLSDSGFYLCAWSVVRAGEQFFGPGTRLTVL.

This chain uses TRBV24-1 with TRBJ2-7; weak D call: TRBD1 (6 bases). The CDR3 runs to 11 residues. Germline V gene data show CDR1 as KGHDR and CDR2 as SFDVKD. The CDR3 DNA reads TGTGCCACCAGTGATCCCGGGACAACGCCGGTT. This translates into CATSDPGTTPV.

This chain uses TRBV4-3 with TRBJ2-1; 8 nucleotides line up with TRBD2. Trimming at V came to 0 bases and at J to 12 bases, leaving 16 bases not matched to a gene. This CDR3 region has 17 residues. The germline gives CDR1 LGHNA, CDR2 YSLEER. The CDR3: CASSQDRGLGGITGQFF. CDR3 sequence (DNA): TGCGCCAGCAGCCAAGATAGGGGACTAGGCGGTATCACGGGGCAGTTCTTC.

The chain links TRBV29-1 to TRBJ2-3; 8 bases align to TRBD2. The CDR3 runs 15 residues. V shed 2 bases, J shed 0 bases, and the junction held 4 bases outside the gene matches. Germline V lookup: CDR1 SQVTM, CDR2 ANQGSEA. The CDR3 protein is CSVEIPSGSTDTQYF. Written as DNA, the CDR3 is TGCAGCGTTGAAATCCCTAGCGGGAGCACAGATACGCAGTATTTT.

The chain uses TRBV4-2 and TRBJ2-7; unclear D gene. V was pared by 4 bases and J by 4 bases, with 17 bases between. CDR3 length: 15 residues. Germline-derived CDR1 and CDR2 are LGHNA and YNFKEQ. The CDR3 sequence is CASSRSLGLTYEQYF. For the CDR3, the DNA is TGTGCCAGCAGCCGATCTCTCGGGCTTACTTACGAGCAGTACTTC.